Shown below are 14 T cell receptor beta chains from a single sample sequenced in a study of blood T cell repertoires in COVID-19. TCRdb keeps only in-frame clones here, not all; method: immunoSEQ multiplex PCR. Seen here are roughly 140,000 clones, roughly four fifths observed once, and the top ten hold roughly 8.8%. Sequenced: peripheral blood. These receptors all stem from a human donor with acute or convalescent COVID-19. The donor label of this sample is uncertain.

The rearrangement links TRBV9 to TRBJ1-3; 11 bases align to TRBD1. The CDR3 contains 16 residues. The germline V gene encodes CDR1 SGDLS and CDR2 YYNGEE. V was pared by 3 bases and J by 2 bases, with 4 bases of the junction left unmatched. CDR3 region: CASSAGQGGTGNTIYF. The CDR3 DNA sequence: TGTGCCAGCAGCGCGGGACAGGGGGGTACTGGAAACACCATATATTTT.

V usage is TRBV28 and J usage is TRBJ2-7; D gene uncertain. The germline V and J ends were trimmed by 2 bases and 2 bases, with 7 bases remaining between them. Germline CDR1 is MDHEN and CDR2 is SYDVKM. This CDR3 comprises 13 residues. CDR3 protein: CASSLGQTYEQYF. The CDR3 DNA sequence: TGTGCCAGCAGTTTAGGGCAGACCTACGAGCAGTACTTC.

The chain uses TRBV5-8 and TRBJ1-5; TRBD1 aligns across 7 bases. CDR3 size: 18 residues. Losses at the gene ends were 2 bases for V and 2 bases for J; bases not matched to a gene: 13. Germline CDR1 SGHTS, CDR2 YDEGEE. The CDR3 is CASSFPQGSSLGNQPQHF. CDR3 nucleotides: TGTGCCAGCAGCTTTCCACAGGGGTCGTCATTGGGCAATCAGCCCCAGCATTTT.

The chain combines TRBV27 with TRBJ2-5; D is uncertain. Germline CDR1 MNHEY, CDR2 SMNVEV (reference sequence). V dropped 3 bases and J dropped 4 bases, with 12 bases sitting between them. This CDR3 comprises 14 residues. The CDR3 here is CASSLTARLETQYF. The CDR3 DNA reads as TGTGCCAGCAGTTTGACGGCTAGATTAGAGACCCAGTACTTC.

The DNA of the CDR3 is TGTGCCAGCAGCCCCTTCCGGGGATCTGGAAACACCATATATTTT. This encodes CASSPFRGSGNTIYF. This chain links TRBV5-5 with TRBJ1-3; D uncertain. Trimming left V 4 bases short and J 1 base short, with 12 bases between. CDR1 is SGHKS, CDR2 YYEKEE, per germline (reference sequence). CDR3 length: 15 residues. The full variable domain, rest sourced from reference TRBV5-5 and TRBJ1-3, is DAGVTQSPTHLIKTRGQQVTLRCSPISGHKSVSWYQQVLGQGPQFIFQYYEKEERGRGNFPDRFSARQFPNYSSELNVNALLLGDSALYLCASSPFRGSGNTIYFGEGSWLTVV.

CDR3 bases: TGTGCCAGCAGTGAATATAGGGCAGGGGGCAGAAACACCATATATTTT. Translated, it gives CASSEYRAGGRNTIYF. The rearrangement joins TRBV25-1 to TRBJ1-3; TRBD1 aligns across 8 bases. CDR3 length: 16 amino acids. After removal of 0 bases from V and 5 bases from J, the junction contained 6 bases not matched to a gene. Germline V gene sequence: CDR1 MGHDK, CDR2 SYGVNS.

This chain uses TRBV27 with TRBJ1-1; D not certain. Germline CDR1 is MNHEY and CDR2 is SMNVEV (reference sequence). This CDR3 contains 14 residues. V lost 3 bases and J 3 bases, leaving 11 bases between the germline ends. DNA for the CDR3: TGTGCCAGCAGTTTTGGAGGCAGATACACTGAAGCTTTCTTT. Encoded protein: CASSFGGRYTEAFF.

The chain uses TRBV7-9 and TRBJ2-1; 9 bases match TRBD2. The CDR3 has 17 amino acids. CDR1 and CDR2 from the germline V gene are SEHNR and FQNEAQ (reference sequence). V lost 1 base and J lost 8; bases outside the gene matches: 12. CDR3 coding DNA: TGTGCCAGCAGCTTAGGCGTATGGGCTAGCGGGACGGATGAGCAGTTCTTC. Its translation is CASSLGVWASGTDEQFF.

The chain employs TRBV5-4 and TRBJ2-3; TRBD2 aligns across 9 bases. The trim removed 4 bases at V and 0 bases at J, leaving 6 bases unmatched. CDR3 length equals 16 residues. Germline V gene data show CDR1 as SGHNT and CDR2 as YYREEE (reference sequence). As DNA, the CDR3 is TGTGCCAGCAGCCAAGCGGGGGGATCTAGCACAGATACGCAGTATTTT. Residues: CASSQAGGSSTDTQYF.

This clone showed up just a few times. The rearrangement joins TRBV24-1 to TRBJ2-3; perhaps TRBD2 as D (6 bases). This CDR3 has 14 amino acids. The V end lost 3 bases, the J end lost 6 bases, and 12 bases lay between the germline ends. CDR1 and CDR2 from the germline V gene are KGHDR and SFDVKD. CDR3 nucleotides: TGTGCCACCAGTGATCGGTGGAGCGGGGATACGCAGTATTTT. Protein: CATSDRWSGDTQYF.

V is TRBV19 and J is TRBJ2-1; 8 nucleotides match TRBD1. CDR1 is LNHDA and CDR2 is SQIVND in the germline V gene (reference sequence). This CDR3 comprises 15 residues. The V segment lost 5 bases and the J segment 5 bases; nucleotides outside the gene matches: 8. CDR3 DNA: TGTGCCAGTAGTTCCAGGGGGCGAGGGGACAATGAGCAGTTCTTC. This translates into CASSSRGRGDNEQFF.

The chain joins TRBV6-1 to TRBJ1-3, with D unclear. The CDR3 extends over 16 amino acids. Germline loops: CDR1 MNHNS, CDR2 SASEGT. Trimming took 1 base from V and 4 from J, leaving 14 bases between them. CDR3 coding DNA: TGTGCCAGCAGTGAAGATTTTGGAAGAGGCGGAAACACCATATATTTT. Amino acids: CASSEDFGRGGNTIYF.

The chain uses TRBV25-1 and TRBJ1-3; the D is unclear. The CDR3 is 13 amino acids. The germline CDR1 and CDR2 sequences are MGHDK and SYGVNS. Trimming pared 2 bases from V and 4 bases from J, leaving 6 bases between. CDR3: CASSEPGGNTIYF. The CDR3 nucleotides read TGTGCCAGCAGTGAACCGGGGGGAAACACCATATATTTT.

This clone was recorded a few times. This chain connects TRBV5-4 to TRBJ2-7, with a tentative D call TRBD1 (6 bases). The CDR3 spans 15 residues. The V gene lost 4 bases and the J gene lost 0 bases, with 14 bases spanning the gap. Germline-derived CDR1 and CDR2 are SGHNT and YYREEE (reference sequence). Here the CDR3 reads CASSRTGKRSYEQYF. As DNA, the CDR3 is TGTGCCAGCAGCCGCACAGGGAAACGCTCCTACGAGCAGTACTTC.